This TCR beta chain comes out of a study of technical replicates of blood from four donors. Assay used: immunoSEQ multiplex PCR; TCRdb lists only in-frame clones, some missing. The sample yields approximately 94,000 clones, approximately 95% seen once. Germline CDR1 reads SGHAT; CDR2 reads FQNNGV. V was pared by 6 bases and J by 5 bases, with 13 bases of the junction left unmatched. The CDR3 consists of 15 residues. The chain is built from TRBV11-2 and TRBJ2-7, with 7 bases identical to TRBD2. Sample: T cells isolated from PBMCs. This clonotype originated in a human donor in good health. As DNA, the CDR3 is TGTGCCAGCAGACCAGGAGCGGGACCTCTCCACGAGCAGTACTTC. Protein product: CASRPGAGPLHEQYF. Full variable domain (remainder filled in from reference TRBV11-2 and TRBJ2-7): EAGVAQSPRYKIIEKRQSVAFWCNPISGHATLYWYQQILGQGPKLLIQFQNNGVVDDSQLPKDRFSAERLKGVDSTLKIQPAKLEDSAVYLCASRPGAGPLHEQYFGPGTRLTVT.